Listed here are 31 T cell receptor beta chains from one sample, sequenced in a study of T cell responses to AZD1222 COVID-19 vaccine. Assay used: immunoSEQ multiplex PCR; TCRdb lists only in-frame clones, some missing. Among around 170,000 clones listed, just over 85% were seen once. The input for sequencing was peripheral blood, taken 28 days after the second AZD1222 dose. All receptors derive from an adult who received the AZD1222 COVID-19 vaccine.

The V gene is TRBV19, the J gene TRBJ2-3, with 10 bases matching TRBD1. There are 16 residues in the CDR3. Germline V gene lookup returns CDR1 LNHDA and CDR2 SQIVND (reference sequence). V gave up 1 base and J gave up 1 base; unmatched junction bases: 2. The CDR3 spells CASSIGGTGGTDTQYF. CDR3 in DNA: TGTGCCAGTAGTATAGGGGGGACAGGGGGCACAGATACGCAGTATTTT.

The chain carries TRBV3-1 (or the pseudogene TRBV3-2) and TRBJ1-1, with D maybe TRBD1 (6 bases). Trimming cost V 3 bases and J 8 bases, with 10 bases left between them. The CDR3 has 12 amino acids. Germline loops: CDR1 LGHDT, CDR2 YNNKEL (reference sequence). In DNA form, the CDR3 reads TGTGCCAGCAGCCAGGGGGCTGGGGAAGCTTTCTTT. This gives the protein CASSQGAGEAFF.

V usage is TRBV11-2 and J usage is TRBJ2-3, with D tentatively TRBD2 (6 bases). This CDR3 is built from 14 residues. V was trimmed by 0 bases and J by 6 bases, leaving 10 bases between them. Germline V gene lookup returns CDR1 SGHAT and CDR2 FQNNGV. The CDR3 region has the DNA TGTGCCAGCAGCTTAGATCGGGGGAGGGATACGCAGTATTTT. This codes for CASSLDRGRDTQYF. Supplemented by reference TRBV11-2 and TRBJ2-3, the full variable domain reads EAGVAQSPRYKIIEKRQSVAFWCNPISGHATLYWYQQILGQGPKLLIQFQNNGVVDDSQLPKDRFSAERLKGVDSTLKIQPAKLEDSAVYLCASSLDRGRDTQYFGPGTRLTVL.

This clone was observed a single time. The V and J genes are TRBV6-4 and TRBJ1-6; D gene unclear. From germline, CDR1 is MRHNA and CDR2 SNTAGT. Between the trimmed V and J ends, which lost 4 bases and 10 bases, there was a span of 11 bases. The length of the CDR3 is 13 residues. The chain's CDR3 is CASSVDLGSPLHF. CDR3 coding DNA: TGTGCCAGCAGTGTAGATTTAGGCTCACCCCTCCACTTT.

The chain is built from TRBV5-1 and TRBJ2-7; 7 bases fit TRBD1. This CDR3 has 14 residues. V was pared by 3 bases and J by 3 bases, with 6 bases of the junction left unmatched. Germline V gives CDR1 SGHRS, CDR2 YFSETQ. The CDR3 bases are TGCGCCAGCAGCTCTAGACAGGGTAACTACGAGCAGTACTTC. Translated, it gives CASSSRQGNYEQYF.

The J gene is TRBJ2-3, the V gene TRBV10-2; D may be TRBD1 (6 bases). Trimming took off 10 bases at V and 2 bases at J, with 13 bases between the two ends. Germline V gives CDR1 WSHSY, CDR2 SAAADI. This CDR3 region has 13 residues. CDR3 coding DNA: TGCGCCACCCTGGGGGCGAACACAGATACGCAGTATTTT. This sequence encodes CATLGANTDTQYF.

This chain connects TRBV5-1 to TRBJ2-5; unclear D gene. Germline V gives CDR1 SGHRS, CDR2 YFSETQ. The length of the CDR3 is 13 residues. Trimming left V 3 bases short and J 2 bases short, with 8 bases between. This CDR3 is CASSWSGQETQYF. The CDR3 DNA reads TGCGCCAGCAGCTGGAGTGGGCAAGAGACCCAGTACTTC.

The chain joins TRBV19 to TRBJ1-5; D uncertain. Trimming left V 7 bases short and J 0 bases short, with 13 bases between. The length of the CDR3 is 15 residues. In germline, CDR1 is LNHDA, CDR2 SQIVND (reference sequence). This CDR3 is CASTLDGNSNQPQHF. In DNA form, the CDR3 reads TGTGCCAGTACTCTGGACGGGAATAGCAATCAGCCCCAGCATTTT. The whole variable domain, filled in from reference TRBV19 and TRBJ1-5, reads DGGITQSPKYLFRKEGQNVTLSCEQNLNHDAMYWYRQDPGQGLRLIYYSQIVNDFQKGDIAEGYSVSREKKESFPLTVTSAQKNPTAFYLCASTLDGNSNQPQHFGDGTRLSIL.

J is TRBJ1-3 and V is TRBV7-9; D uncertain. The CDR3 runs to 19 residues. Trimming took off 7 bases at V and 0 bases at J, with 25 bases between the two ends. Germline V gene sequence: CDR1 SEHNR, CDR2 FQNEAQ (reference sequence). In DNA, the CDR3 is TGTGCCAGCACCCTCCCCCCAGCGGAGGAAAAGAGCTCTGGAAACACCATATATTTT. Its translation is CASTLPPAEEKSSGNTIYF.

The gene calls are TRBV7-3 and TRBJ1-1; maybe TRBD1 (5 bases). The CDR3 is 15 residues long. CDR1 SGHTA and CDR2 FQGTGA come from the germline V gene. The V and J ends lost 0 bases and 0 bases respectively, with 8 bases between them. This chain's CDR3 is CASSLTGHMNTEAFF. The CDR3 DNA is TGTGCCAGCAGCTTAACAGGACATATGAACACTGAAGCTTTCTTT.

The rearrangement links TRBV7-9 to TRBJ1-1; D is unresolved. Germline CDR1 is SEHNR and CDR2 is FQNEAQ (reference sequence). Trimming cost V 7 bases and J 4 bases, with 7 bases left between them. This CDR3 contains 11 residues. CDR3: CASTQSTEAFF. In DNA, the CDR3 is TGTGCCAGCACCCAGTCCACTGAAGCTTTCTTT.

V usage is TRBV11-1 and J usage is TRBJ2-7; TRBD1 aligns across 7 bases. CDR1 is SGHAT, CDR2 FQDESV, per germline (reference sequence). Germline trimming cut 5 bases from V and 7 bases from J; bases unmatched to any gene: 5. The CDR3 sequence is 12 residues long. The CDR3 sequence: CASSRQGEEQYF. CDR3 sequence (DNA): TGTGCCAGCAGCCGACAGGGTGAAGAGCAGTACTTC.

The chain links TRBV18 to TRBJ1-1; no clear D gene. The V gene's germline CDR1 is KGHSH and CDR2 LQKENI. The CDR3 loop spans 12 amino acids. V dropped 2 bases and J dropped 7 bases, with 8 bases sitting between them. The DNA of the CDR3 is TGTGCCAGCTCACCATTGGTTAGTGAAGCTTTCTTT. Its protein product is CASSPLVSEAFF.

The chain recombines TRBV28 with TRBJ2-1; 9 bases align to TRBD1. The V gene end was trimmed by 5 bases and the J gene end by 8 bases; junction bases not matched to a gene: 16. CDR3 size: 17 residues. Per the germline V gene, CDR1 is MDHEN and CDR2 is SYDVKM. The chain's CDR3 is CASSPMGGTGNIDEQFF. CDR3 DNA sequence: TGTGCCAGCAGTCCCATGGGTGGGACAGGGAATATCGATGAGCAGTTCTTC.

The gene calls are TRBV12-3 or TRBV12-4 and TRBJ1-2, with D hard to call. The length of the CDR3 is 11 residues. The germline V and J ends were trimmed by 3 bases and 8 bases, with 7 bases remaining between them. CDR3 amino acids: CASSLNGGYTF. DNA of the CDR3: TGTGCCAGCAGTTTGAACGGAGGCTACACCTTC.

The chain links TRBV5-5 to TRBJ2-7; 11 bases fit TRBD1. The CDR3 has 16 residues. Germline trimming cut 0 bases from V and 4 bases from J; bases unmatched to any gene: 6. The germline gives CDR1 SGHKS, CDR2 YYEKEE (reference sequence). The CDR3 DNA is TGTGCCAGCAGCTTGGGCCCGGGGACAGGGGGTTACGAGCAGTACTTC. Its translation: CASSLGPGTGGYEQYF.

Only a few counts were recorded for this clone. This chain uses TRBV25-1 with TRBJ1-6; D ambiguous. V was cut by 4 bases and J by 0 bases, with 10 bases left in between. Germline CDR1 is MGHDK and CDR2 is SYGVNS. The CDR3 contains 16 residues. CDR3 DNA: TGTGCCAGCAGTGGACGGGCTGTCTCCTATAATTCACCCCTCCACTTT. Its protein product is CASSGRAVSYNSPLHF.

This clone was picked up one time. The gene calls are TRBV9 and TRBJ2-2; a weak D match, TRBD2 (5 bases). V gave up 4 bases and J gave up 9 bases, with 13 bases separating them. From germline, CDR1 is SGDLS and CDR2 YYNGEE. CDR3 size: 13 residues. CDR3 residues: CASSRDGKRELFF. The CDR3 coding sequence is TGTGCCAGCAGCAGAGACGGGAAGAGGGAGCTGTTTTTT.

The chain combines TRBV7-8 with TRBJ2-2, with a weak D call TRBD2 (7 bases). CDR1 and CDR2 from the germline V gene are SGHVS and FQNEAQ. This CDR3 contains 14 residues. Trimming left V 5 bases short and J 8 bases short, with 15 bases between. The CDR3 is CASSPLGGPGELFF. For the CDR3, the DNA is TGTGCCAGCAGCCCCCTCGGGGGGCCTGGGGAGCTGTTTTTT.

This clone came up once. V is TRBV9 and J is TRBJ1-1; D may be TRBD1 (5 bases). CDR1 SGDLS and CDR2 YYNGEE come from the germline V gene. The CDR3 extends over 16 amino acids. With 0 bases removed from V and 3 bases from J, the gap between germline ends came to 15 bases. CDR3 DNA: TGTGCCAGCAGCGTAGCTGTCCAGGGAGTAGACACTGAAGCTTTCTTT. It encodes CASSVAVQGVDTEAFF.

The chain couples TRBV9 to TRBJ2-3; D not certain. Deletions cut 0 bases from V and 5 bases from J, with 4 bases between. The CDR3 contains 12 residues. The V gene's germline CDR1 is SGDLS and CDR2 YYNGEE. CDR3 DNA sequence: TGTGCCAGCAGCGTAGATTTAGATACGCAGTATTTT. It yields the protein CASSVDLDTQYF.

The chain links TRBV18 to TRBJ2-2, with 7 positions matching TRBD1. With V trimmed by 6 bases and J by 2 bases, 6 bases remained unmatched. CDR3 size: 15 residues. CDR1 KGHSH and CDR2 LQKENI come from the germline V gene. The chain's CDR3 is CASSLDRPNTGELFF. The CDR3, as DNA: TGTGCCAGCTCCTTGGACAGGCCAAACACCGGGGAGCTGTTTTTT.

The CDR3 DNA is TGTGCCAGCAGTAGTAGCGGGGAGCAGTACTTC. Translating gives CASSSSGEQYF. The chain couples TRBV6-2 or TRBV6-3 to TRBJ2-7; 7 bases are shared with TRBD2. Trimming removed 5 bases from V and 7 bases from J; junction bases left unmatched: 2. The CDR3 is 11 amino acids. CDR1 MNHEY and CDR2 SVGEGT come from the germline V gene.

The chain couples TRBV30 to TRBJ1-5; 8 bases match TRBD1. J gave up 4 bases and V 1 base, and 9 bases lay outside the gene matches. Germline assignment: CDR1 GTSNPN and CDR2 SVGIG (reference sequence). The CDR3 spans 16 residues. Written as DNA, the CDR3 is TGTGCCTGGAGTGCTCCACAGGGGGGAAGGAATCAGCCCCAGCATTTT. Its translation: CAWSAPQGGRNQPQHF.

The V call is TRBV5-6, the J call TRBJ2-7, with 12 bases matching TRBD1. V shed 4 bases and J 6 bases; nucleotides not matched to a gene: 11. CDR1 SGHDT and CDR2 YYEEEE come from the germline V gene. The CDR3 runs 16 residues. The CDR3 spells CASSLGTGQGASEQYF. The CDR3 DNA reads as TGTGCCAGCAGCCTGGGGACGGGACAGGGGGCATCCGAGCAGTACTTC.

This clone was detected only once. The gene calls are TRBV28 and TRBJ1-2; maybe TRBD1 (6 bases). Germline V CDR1 and CDR2: MDHEN, SYDVKM. Deletions cut 5 bases from V and 7 bases from J, with 20 bases between. The CDR3 extends over 15 amino acids. The CDR3 sequence: CASSQNPGDGSGYTF. For the CDR3, the DNA is TGTGCCAGCAGTCAAAACCCAGGGGATGGCAGTGGCTACACCTTC.

The V and J genes are TRBV19 and TRBJ1-5, with TRBD1 matching over 7 bases. The J segment lost 7 bases and the V segment lost 4 bases, leaving 10 bases of the junction unmatched. CDR3 length equals 15 residues. CDR1 is LNHDA, CDR2 SQIVND, per germline (reference sequence). CDR3 in DNA: TGTGCCAGTAGTAAACCGGGACAGAGTATACAGCCCCAGCATTTT. Its protein is CASSKPGQSIQPQHF.

This chain links TRBV29-1 with TRBJ2-5; TRBD1 matches at 9 bases. The V segment lost 4 bases and the J segment 0 bases; nucleotides outside the gene matches: 3. The CDR3 extends over 14 amino acids. Germline V gene data show CDR1 as SQVTM and CDR2 as ANQGSEA. CDR3 in DNA: TGCAGCGTTGTAAGGGACAGGGACCAAGAGACCCAGTACTTC. It encodes CSVVRDRDQETQYF.

The rearrangement uses TRBV5-8 and TRBJ1-2, with a possible D match to TRBD1 (6 bases). Between the trimmed V and J ends, which lost 4 bases and 2 bases, there was a span of 21 bases. In germline, CDR1 is SGHTS, CDR2 YDEGEE. CDR3 length: 17 amino acids. The CDR3 DNA is TGTGCCAGCAGCCCATTCTGGGCAGGGGCCGCAAACTATGGCTACACCTTC. Its protein product is CASSPFWAGAANYGYTF.

The chain links TRBV21-1 to TRBJ2-7. TRBV21-1 has pseudogene status. The CDR3 covers 15 residues. DNA of the CDR3: TGTGCCAGCAGCAAATGCGAGTCTAAGGGATACGAGCAGTACTTC. Protein: CASSKCESKGYEQYF.

This clone was seen a few times. Written as DNA, the CDR3 is TGCAGTGCTAGTAACAGGGTTGGGAACACTGAAGCTTTCTTT. This codes for CSASNRVGNTEAFF. This rearrangement joins TRBV20-1 to TRBJ1-1; maybe TRBD1 (6 bases). The CDR3 is 14 amino acids. Trimming shortened V by 3 bases and J by 1 base, and 12 bases separated the two germline ends. Germline V gene lookup returns CDR1 DFQATT and CDR2 SNEGSKA (reference sequence).